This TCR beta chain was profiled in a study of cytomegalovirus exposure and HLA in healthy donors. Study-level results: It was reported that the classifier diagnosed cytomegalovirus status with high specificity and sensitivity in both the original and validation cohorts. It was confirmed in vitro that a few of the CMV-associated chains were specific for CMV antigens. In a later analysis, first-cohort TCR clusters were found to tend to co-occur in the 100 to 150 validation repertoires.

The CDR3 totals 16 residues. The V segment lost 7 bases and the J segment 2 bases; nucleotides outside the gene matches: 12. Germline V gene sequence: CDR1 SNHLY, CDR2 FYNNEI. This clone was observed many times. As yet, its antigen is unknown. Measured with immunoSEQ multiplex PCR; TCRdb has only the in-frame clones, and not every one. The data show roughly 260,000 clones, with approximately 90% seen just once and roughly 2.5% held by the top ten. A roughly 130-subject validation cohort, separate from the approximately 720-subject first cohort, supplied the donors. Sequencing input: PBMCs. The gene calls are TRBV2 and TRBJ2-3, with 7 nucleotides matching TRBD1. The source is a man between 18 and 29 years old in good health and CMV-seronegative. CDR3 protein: CASNHAGTDDTDTQYF. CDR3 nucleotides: TGTGCCAGCAATCACGCCGGGACAGACGACACAGATACGCAGTATTTT.